One TCR beta chain is described in this entry. Its antigen is not identified. Using its own MiXCR run on the reads, TCRdb lists one record per CDR3 protein. The sample contains around 540,000 distinct CDR3 sequences, roughly 34% of which appear only once. The entry originates in a study of T cell repertoires in cytomegalovirus infection. Overall study context: CMV infection and matching HLA type were both indicated by public TCR beta signatures.

This specimen consisted of cultured PBMCs, obtained from culture after CMV antigen stimulation. The sequence was obtained from a human donor in good health (CMV status not recorded). Some clones in this sample may be carry-over from other donors' samples.

The CDR3 DNA reads TGTGCCAGCACCAGAGGACTAGCGGTAGTTAGCTCCTACAATGAGCAGTTCTTC. Translating gives CASTRGLAVVSSYNEQFF. The rearrangement joins TRBV27 to TRBJ2-1, with 10 positions matching TRBD2. The trim removed 7 bases at V and 0 bases at J, leaving 12 bases unmatched. The germline gives CDR1 MNHEY, CDR2 SMNVEV (reference sequence). The CDR3 loop spans 18 amino acids.